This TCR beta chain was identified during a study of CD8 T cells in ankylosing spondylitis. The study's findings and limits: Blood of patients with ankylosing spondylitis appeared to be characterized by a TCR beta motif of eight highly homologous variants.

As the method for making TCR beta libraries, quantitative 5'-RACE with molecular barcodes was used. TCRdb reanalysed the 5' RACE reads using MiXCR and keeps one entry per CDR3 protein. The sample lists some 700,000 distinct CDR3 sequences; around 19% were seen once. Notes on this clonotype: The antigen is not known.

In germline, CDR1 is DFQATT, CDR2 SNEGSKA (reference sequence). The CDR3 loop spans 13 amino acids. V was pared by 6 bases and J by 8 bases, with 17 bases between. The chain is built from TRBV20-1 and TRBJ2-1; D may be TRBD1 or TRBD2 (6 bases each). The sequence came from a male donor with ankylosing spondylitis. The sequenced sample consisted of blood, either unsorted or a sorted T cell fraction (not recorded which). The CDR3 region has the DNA TGCAGTGCCCCCCCTGGGGGGCTGGATGAGCAGTTCTTC. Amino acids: CSAPPGGLDEQFF.